The 16 T cell receptor beta chains below all came from one sample that was sequenced in a study of T cells in Graves' hyperthyroidism and ophthalmopathy. From RNA transcripts, TCR beta CDR3 regions were amplified. A set of HTBI primers served as the primers for a first-round RT-PCR of the TCR CDR3. TCRdb re-analysed the multiplex PCR reads in MiXCR, keeping a single row per CDR3 protein. The profile shows 500,000 to 600,000 distinct CDR3 sequences, 16% of them singletons. The sequenced sample consisted of blood. The receptor set was obtained from a woman between 18 and 29 years old with Graves' hyperthyroidism.

This chain uses TRBV4-1 with TRBJ2-5; 8 bases fit TRBD2. Germline trimming cut 0 bases from V and 6 bases from J; bases unmatched to any gene: 15. Germline assignment: CDR1 MGHRA and CDR2 YSYEKL. The CDR3 has 18 amino acids. The CDR3 DNA is TGCGCCAGCAGCCAAGATGGATTAGGGGCGGGAGGTGGGAAGACCCAGTACTTC. It yields the protein CASSQDGLGAGGGKTQYF.

This clonotype came up many times. This chain connects TRBV19 to TRBJ1-1; D remains ambiguous. This CDR3 region has 13 residues. Trimming removed 5 bases from V and 3 bases from J, with 10 bases in between. The germline V gene encodes CDR1 LNHDA and CDR2 SQIVND (reference sequence). CDR3 region: CASSVNKYTEAFF. Here the CDR3 DNA reads TGTGCCAGTAGTGTAAACAAGTACACTGAAGCTTTCTTT.

The chain links TRBV20-1 to TRBJ2-4, with 9 bases that match TRBD2. CDR1 is DFQATT and CDR2 is SNEGSKA in the germline V gene (reference sequence). Germline trimming cut 8 bases from V and 3 bases from J; bases unmatched to any gene: 11. The CDR3 extends over 15 amino acids. This chain's CDR3 is CSPPVGGRVKNIQYF. The CDR3 region has the DNA TGCAGTCCCCCCGTTGGCGGGAGGGTCAAAAACATTCAGTACTTC.

In this sample, this clonotype turned up many times. The chain employs TRBV28 and TRBJ2-1, with D unresolved. Trimming removed 4 bases at V and 2 bases at J, with 9 bases between. The CDR3 totals 14 residues. Germline-derived CDR1 and CDR2 are MDHEN and SYDVKM. CDR3 DNA: TGTGCCAGCAGTTCTGTGAGGCCCTACAATGAGCAGTTCTTC. Protein product: CASSSVRPYNEQFF.

In this sample, this clonotype turned up a few times. The V call is TRBV10-3, the J call TRBJ1-1, with a tentative D call TRBD1 (5 bases). The V gene lost 2 bases and the J gene lost 5 bases, with 9 bases spanning the gap. This CDR3 spans 13 amino acids. Per germline, CDR1 ENHRY and CDR2 SYGVKD. CDR3 sequence reads: CAISEEDKTEAFF. CDR3 sequence (DNA): TGTGCCATCAGTGAGGAGGACAAAACTGAAGCTTTCTTT.

This chain links TRBV18 with TRBJ1-2, with D unresolved. CDR1 is KGHSH and CDR2 is LQKENI in the germline V gene. The germline V and J ends were trimmed by 3 bases and 2 bases, with 13 bases remaining between them. The CDR3 covers 15 residues. Here the CDR3 DNA reads TGTGCCAGCTCACCCGGTCAAGGGCACAACTATGGCTACACCTTC. It translates to CASSPGQGHNYGYTF.

This clonotype was seen ten or more times. V gene TRBV20-1 combines with J gene TRBJ2-7; D perhaps matches TRBD1 (5 bases). This CDR3 is 12 amino acids long. V was cut by 5 bases and J by 2 bases, with 10 bases left in between. Germline V gene sequence: CDR1 DFQATT, CDR2 SNEGSKA (reference sequence). The CDR3 protein is CSAAQGPYEQYF. In nucleotides, the CDR3 is TGCAGTGCTGCGCAGGGTCCCTACGAGCAGTACTTC.

V and J are TRBV7-9 and TRBJ2-3, with TRBD2 as a possible D gene (5 bases). V was shortened by 5 bases and J by 7 bases, with 16 bases between the two germline ends. The germline V gene has CDR1 SEHNR and CDR2 FQNEAQ (reference sequence). This CDR3 has 14 residues. CDR3 in DNA: TGTGCCAGCAGCCCTCTAGACCCCGGGAATACGCAGTATTTT. This codes for CASSPLDPGNTQYF.

This clonotype was seen many times. The rearrangement uses TRBV2 and TRBJ2-1, with TRBD1 matching 9 bases. Germline CDR1 reads SNHLY; CDR2 reads FYNNEI. V shed 7 bases and J 8 bases; nucleotides not matched to a gene: 12. The CDR3 sequence is 15 residues long. CDR3 nucleotides: TGTGCCAGCACATTAGGACAGGGGAGTGTCTATGAGCAGTTCTTC. Protein sequence: CASTLGQGSVYEQFF.

The rearrangement uses TRBV14 and TRBJ2-7, with TRBD2 matching over 7 bases. CDR1 is SGHDN, CDR2 FVKESK, per germline. This CDR3 region has 15 residues. V trimming: 4 bases; J trimming: 3 bases; junction bases outside the gene matches: 9. The CDR3 DNA reads TGTGCCAGCAGCCCCCCGGGGGGATTTATCTACGAGCAGTACTTC. Its protein product is CASSPPGGFIYEQYF.

This clonotype was counted at least ten times. V usage is TRBV12-3 or TRBV12-4 and J usage is TRBJ2-7; 7 bases are a match to TRBD2. V shed 7 bases, J shed 5 bases, and the junction held 5 bases outside the gene matches. The CDR3 runs to 12 residues. The CDR3 DNA sequence: TGTGCCAGCACCCTTGCGGGGGACGAGCAGTACTTC. Translation: CASTLAGDEQYF.

At least ten counts were recorded for this clonotype. The rearrangement joins TRBV12-3 or TRBV12-4 to TRBJ1-4; D ambiguous. The V and J ends lost 3 bases and 8 bases respectively, with 13 bases between them. The CDR3 runs to 14 residues. Here the CDR3 reads CASSFTPVREKLFF. DNA of the CDR3: TGTGCCAGCAGTTTTACCCCCGTGAGGGAAAAACTGTTTTTT.

V gene TRBV27 combines with J gene TRBJ2-3, with a possible D match to TRBD2 (7 bases). Germline values: CDR1 MNHEY, CDR2 SMNVEV (reference sequence). V lost 3 bases, J lost 1 base, and 11 bases lay in between. This CDR3 contains 15 residues. In nucleotides, the CDR3 is TGTGCCAGCAGTTTTGGGGGGGGGCGCACAGATACGCAGTATTTT. Its protein product is CASSFGGGRTDTQYF.

Of note for this clonotype: A single base separates this from a much larger clone, so it may be a read error. The CDR3 region is CASSLELAGETDTQHF. The CDR3 nucleotides are TGCGCCAGCAGCTTGGAACTAGCGGGAGAGACAGATACGCAGCATTTT. This chain connects TRBV5-1 to TRBJ2-3; D may be TRBD1 (5 bases). The closer fit of TRBJ1-5 to the DNA end suggests the J call may be wrong. The CDR3 runs 16 residues. Germline loops: CDR1 SGHRS, CDR2 YFSETQ.

The sample holds many counts of this clonotype. The CDR3 does not close with the conserved phenylalanine or tryptophan, likely indicating a read error. The V call is TRBV28, the J call TRBJ1-2; D may be TRBD1 (6 bases). The length of the CDR3 is 16 residues. Trimming removed 6 bases from V and 0 bases from J, with 17 bases in between. The germline gives CDR1 MDHEN, CDR2 SYDVKM. CDR3 residues: CASSITRTASNYGYTI. CDR3 sequence (DNA): TGTGCCAGCAGCATAACGCGGACAGCTTCTAACTATGGCTACACCATC.

The genes are TRBV10-2 and TRBJ2-3; TRBD1 might be the D (6 bases). The germline V and J ends were trimmed by 2 bases and 2 bases, with 20 bases remaining between them. The CDR3 has 18 amino acids. Per germline, CDR1 WSHSY and CDR2 SAAADI. The CDR3 here is CASSEPKQGLGFTDTQYF. In DNA form, the CDR3 reads TGCGCCAGCAGTGAGCCCAAACAGGGTTTGGGATTCACAGATACGCAGTATTTT.